This TCR beta chain was retrieved from a study of blood T cells in healthy people across ages. This CDR3 contains 13 residues. CDR1 and CDR2 from the germline V gene are MNHEY and SMNVEV (reference sequence). The use of a sample-barcoded 5' primer and a J-beta primer mix characterized a second PCR of roughly 7 to 11 cycles. TCRdb ran MiXCR on the 5' RACE reads and lists one entry per CDR3 protein. The data hold roughly 800,000 distinct CDR3 sequences, with approximately 25% observed a single time. This clonotype was observed a handful of times. Just one base apart from a much larger clone, this may be a read error. This sample also belongs to another study, concerning T cells of mothers and their children. This second report adds: Donation involved a few healthy Caucasian mothers and the six children that they had. Sample barcodes plus 2-4 random nucleotides came from the M1S primer. Related mother-child pairs shared slightly more overlap than unrelated pairs, but the difference was non-significant.

The sample consisted of blood. This chain joins TRBV27 and TRBJ1-3; D is undetermined. The TCR was taken from a boy between 10 and 17 years old in good health. The CDR3 DNA reads as TGTGTCAGCTCTTCATCTGGGGGAAACACCATATATTTT. It yields the protein CVSSSSGGNTIYF.